The text below deals with one TCR beta chain. This sample stems from a study of blood T cell repertoires in COVID-19. Ages ranged from about 18 to 100 years, with residence in 24 US areas. The CDR3 length is 15 residues. The germline gives CDR1 SGHRS, CDR2 YFSETQ. V lost 4 bases and J lost 2, with 12 bases in between. Data came from immunoSEQ multiplex PCR; TCRdb stores just in-frame clones and leaves some out. The data hold about 480,000 clones, with 70% to 90% observed a single time. The chain is built from TRBV5-1 and TRBJ2-2; a possible D gene is TRBD2 (6 bases). The clonotype comes from a woman aged 55-70 years who had recovered from COVID-19. Sequencing was performed on PBMCs or T cells enriched from blood (not recorded which). The CDR3 coding sequence is TGCGCCAGCAGCACGGCGACTAGAAACACCGGGGAGCTGTTTTTT. It yields the protein CASSTATRNTGELFF.